This T cell receptor beta chain appears in the sequencing data of a study of blood T cells in healthy people across ages. Germline CDR1 LGHNA, CDR2 YNFKEQ. Trimming removed 0 bases at V and 7 bases at J, with 10 bases between. The length of the CDR3 is 14 residues. Primers used in a second PCR of roughly 7 to 12 cycles were a sample-barcoded 5' primer and a J-beta primer mix. TCRdb used MiXCR to reprocess the 5' RACE reads, holding one entry per CDR3 protein. The sample lists hundreds of thousands of distinct CDR3 sequences; 56% were seen once. The chain employs TRBV4-2 and TRBJ2-1; D remains unclear. The material sequenced was blood. The TCR was taken from a middle-aged man in good health. The CDR3 is CASSQDVGSNEQFF. The CDR3 DNA reads TGTGCCAGCAGCCAAGATGTAGGGTCGAATGAGCAGTTCTTC.